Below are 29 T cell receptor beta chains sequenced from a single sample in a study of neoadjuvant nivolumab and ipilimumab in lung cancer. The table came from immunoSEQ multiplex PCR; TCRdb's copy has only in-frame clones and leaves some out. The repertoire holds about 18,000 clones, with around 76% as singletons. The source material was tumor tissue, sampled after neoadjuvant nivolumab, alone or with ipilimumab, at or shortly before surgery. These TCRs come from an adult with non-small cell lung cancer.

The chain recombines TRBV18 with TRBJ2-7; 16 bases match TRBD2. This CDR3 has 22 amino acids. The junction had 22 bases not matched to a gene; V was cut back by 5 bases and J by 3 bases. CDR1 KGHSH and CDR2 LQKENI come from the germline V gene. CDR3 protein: CASSLRRGSPGLAGGGDYEQYF. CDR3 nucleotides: TGTGCCAGCTCATTAAGAAGGGGCTCACCGGGACTAGCGGGAGGGGGAGACTACGAGCAGTACTTC.

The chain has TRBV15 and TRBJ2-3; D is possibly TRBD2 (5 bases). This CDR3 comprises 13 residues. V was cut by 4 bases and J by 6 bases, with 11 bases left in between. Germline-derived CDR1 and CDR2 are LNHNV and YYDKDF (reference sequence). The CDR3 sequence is CATSNPSRDTQYF. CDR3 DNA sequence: TGTGCCACCAGCAACCCTAGCCGGGATACGCAGTATTTT.

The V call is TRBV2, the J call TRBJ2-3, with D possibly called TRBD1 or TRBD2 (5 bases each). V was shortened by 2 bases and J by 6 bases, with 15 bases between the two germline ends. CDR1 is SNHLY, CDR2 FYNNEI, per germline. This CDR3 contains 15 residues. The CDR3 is CASSERGRKMDTQYF. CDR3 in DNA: TGTGCCAGCAGTGAACGGGGCAGGAAGATGGATACGCAGTATTTT.

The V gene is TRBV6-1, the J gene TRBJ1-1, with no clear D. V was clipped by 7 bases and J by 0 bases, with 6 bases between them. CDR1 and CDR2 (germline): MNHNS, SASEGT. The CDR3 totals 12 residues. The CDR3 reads CASTDLNTEAFF. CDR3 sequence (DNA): TGTGCCAGCACCGACTTGAACACTGAAGCTTTCTTT.

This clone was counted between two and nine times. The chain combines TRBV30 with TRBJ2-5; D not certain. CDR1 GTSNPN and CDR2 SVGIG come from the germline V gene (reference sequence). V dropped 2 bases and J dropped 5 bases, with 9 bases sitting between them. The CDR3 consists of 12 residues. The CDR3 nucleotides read TGTGCCTGGAGTTTAAGCCGGGAGACCCAGTACTTC. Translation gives CAWSLSRETQYF.

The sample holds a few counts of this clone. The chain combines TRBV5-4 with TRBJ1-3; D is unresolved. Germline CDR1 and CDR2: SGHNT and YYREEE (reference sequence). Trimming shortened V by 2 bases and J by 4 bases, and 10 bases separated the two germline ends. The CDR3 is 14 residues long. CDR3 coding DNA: TGTGCCAGCAGCTTTAAAGGCTTCGGAAACACCATATATTTT. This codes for CASSFKGFGNTIYF. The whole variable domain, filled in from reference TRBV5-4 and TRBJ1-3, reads ETGVTQSPTHLIKTRGQQVTLRCSSQSGHNTVSWYQQALGQGPQFIFQYYREEENGRGNFPPRFSGLQFPNYSSELNVNALELDDSALYLCASSFKGFGNTIYFGEGSWLTVV.

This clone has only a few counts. The CDR3 region has the DNA TGTGCCAGCAGCTTGGGGGGAGGGAGGGATGAGCAGTTCTTC. This gives the protein CASSLGGGRDEQFF. The chain employs TRBV7-8 and TRBJ2-1; 7 bases line up with TRBD2. Trimming cost V 3 bases and J 8 bases; bases outside gene matches: 7. From germline, CDR1 is SGHVS and CDR2 FQNEAQ. CDR3 length equals 14 residues.

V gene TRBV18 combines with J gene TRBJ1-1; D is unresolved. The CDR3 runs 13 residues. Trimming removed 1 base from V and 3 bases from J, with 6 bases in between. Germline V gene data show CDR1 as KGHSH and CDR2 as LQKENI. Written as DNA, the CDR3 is TGTGCCAGCTCACCACAGGGTGACACTGAAGCTTTCTTT. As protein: CASSPQGDTEAFF.

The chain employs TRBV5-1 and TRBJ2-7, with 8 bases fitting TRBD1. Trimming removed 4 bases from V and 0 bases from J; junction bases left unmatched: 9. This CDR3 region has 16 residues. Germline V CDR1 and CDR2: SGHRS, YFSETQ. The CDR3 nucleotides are TGCGCCAGCAGCCCCCCAGGGGGCCGGAGCTCCTACGAGCAGTACTTC. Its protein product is CASSPPGGRSSYEQYF. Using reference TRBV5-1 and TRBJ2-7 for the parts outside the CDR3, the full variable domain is KAGVTQTPRYLIKTRGQQVTLSCSPISGHRSVSWYQQTPGQGLQFLFEYFSETQRNKGNFPGRFSGRQFSNSRSEMNVSTLELGDSALYLCASSPPGGRSSYEQYFGPGTRLTVT.

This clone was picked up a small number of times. CDR3 in DNA: TGTGCCAGCAGCTTAGAAGGGACAGGAACACAAGAGACCCAGTACTTC. It codes for CASSLEGTGTQETQYF. The rearrangement joins TRBV7-6 to TRBJ2-5; 8 nucleotides line up with TRBD1. The germline CDR1 and CDR2 sequences are SGHVS and FNYEAQ. V shed 1 base and J 2 bases; nucleotides not matched to a gene: 6. CDR3 length: 16 amino acids.

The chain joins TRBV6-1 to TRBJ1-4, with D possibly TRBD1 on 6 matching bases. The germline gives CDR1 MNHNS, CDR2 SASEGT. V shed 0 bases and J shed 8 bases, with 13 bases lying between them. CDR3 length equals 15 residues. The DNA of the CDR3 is TGTGCCAGCAGTGAAGCCCTTAACAGGGAGGAAAAACTGTTTTTT. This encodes CASSEALNREEKLFF.

CDR3 DNA: TGTGCCAGCAGCCGGACGCCGGAATCTTTCTTT. Its protein is CASSRTPESFF. The chain links TRBV2 to TRBJ1-1; D is ambiguous. This CDR3 spans 11 amino acids. Germline loops: CDR1 SNHLY, CDR2 FYNNEI. Trimming took 6 bases from V and 12 from J, leaving 14 bases between them.

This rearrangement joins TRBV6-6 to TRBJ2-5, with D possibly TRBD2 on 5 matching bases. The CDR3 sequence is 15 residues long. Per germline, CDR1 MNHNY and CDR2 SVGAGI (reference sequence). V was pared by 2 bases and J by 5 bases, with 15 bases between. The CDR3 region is CASSYAAGMLETQYF. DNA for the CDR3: TGTGCCAGCAGTTACGCGGCGGGCATGCTCGAGACCCAGTACTTC.

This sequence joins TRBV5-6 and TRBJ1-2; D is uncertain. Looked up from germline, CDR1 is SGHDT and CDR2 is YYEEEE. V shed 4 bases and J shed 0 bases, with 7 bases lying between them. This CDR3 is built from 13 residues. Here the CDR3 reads CASSRRANYGYTF. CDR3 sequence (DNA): TGTGCCAGCAGCAGGAGGGCTAACTATGGCTACACCTTC.

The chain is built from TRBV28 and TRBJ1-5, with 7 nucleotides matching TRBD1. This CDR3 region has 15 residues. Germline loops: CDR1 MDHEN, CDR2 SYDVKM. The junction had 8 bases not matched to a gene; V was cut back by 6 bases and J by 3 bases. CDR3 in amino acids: CASRPTGALNQPQHF. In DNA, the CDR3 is TGTGCCAGCAGGCCAACAGGGGCCCTCAATCAGCCCCAGCATTTT.

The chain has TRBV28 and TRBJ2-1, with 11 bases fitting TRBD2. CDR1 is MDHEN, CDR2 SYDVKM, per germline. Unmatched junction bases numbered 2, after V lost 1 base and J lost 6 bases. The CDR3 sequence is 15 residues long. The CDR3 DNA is TGTGCCAGCAGTTTATTCACTAGCGGGAGCAATGAGCAGTTCTTC. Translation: CASSLFTSGSNEQFF. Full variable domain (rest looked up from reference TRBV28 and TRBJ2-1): DVKVTQSSRYLVKRTGEKVFLECVQDMDHENMFWYRQDPGLGLRLIYFSYDVKMKEKGDIPEGYSVSREKKERFSLILESASTNQTSMYLCASSLFTSGSNEQFFGPGTRLTVL.

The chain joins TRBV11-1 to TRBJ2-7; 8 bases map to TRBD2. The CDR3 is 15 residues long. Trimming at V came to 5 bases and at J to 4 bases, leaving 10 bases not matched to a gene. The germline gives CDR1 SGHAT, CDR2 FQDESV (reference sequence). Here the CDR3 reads CASSAPGLVLYEQYF. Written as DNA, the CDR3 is TGTGCCAGCAGCGCTCCGGGACTAGTGTTATACGAGCAGTACTTC.

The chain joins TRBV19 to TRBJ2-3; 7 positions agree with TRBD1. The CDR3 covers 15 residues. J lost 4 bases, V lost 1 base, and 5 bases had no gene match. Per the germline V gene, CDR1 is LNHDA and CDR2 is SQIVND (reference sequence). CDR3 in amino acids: CASSIGSGQADTQYF. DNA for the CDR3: TGTGCCAGTAGTATAGGGTCAGGACAGGCAGATACGCAGTATTTT.

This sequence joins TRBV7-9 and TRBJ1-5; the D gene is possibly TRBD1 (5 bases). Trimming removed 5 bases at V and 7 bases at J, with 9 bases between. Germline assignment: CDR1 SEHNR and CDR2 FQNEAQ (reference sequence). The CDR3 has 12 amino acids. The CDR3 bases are TGTGCCAGCAGCCTGGGGACCCAGCCCCAGCATTTT. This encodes CASSLGTQPQHF.

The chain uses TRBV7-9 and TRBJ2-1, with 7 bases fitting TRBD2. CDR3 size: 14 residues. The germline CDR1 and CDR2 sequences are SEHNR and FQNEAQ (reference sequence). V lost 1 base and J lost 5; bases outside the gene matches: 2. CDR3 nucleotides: TGTGCCAGCAGCTTAGGGCGGGAGAACAATGAGCAGTTCTTC. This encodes CASSLGRENNEQFF.

The CDR3 sequence is CAWGRGDRPPYEQYF. CDR3 DNA: TGTGCCTGGGGCCGGGGGGACCGACCCCCGTACGAGCAGTACTTC. The rearrangement uses TRBV30 and TRBJ2-7, with 7 bases identical to TRBD2. The CDR3 is 15 amino acids. Germline V gene sequence: CDR1 GTSNPN, CDR2 SVGIG (reference sequence). With V trimmed by 5 bases and J by 4 bases, 14 bases remained unmatched.

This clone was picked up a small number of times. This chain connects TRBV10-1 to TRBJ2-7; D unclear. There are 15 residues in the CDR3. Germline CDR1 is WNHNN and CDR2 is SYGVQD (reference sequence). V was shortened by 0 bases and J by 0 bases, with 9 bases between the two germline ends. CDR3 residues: CASSESGRYSYEQYF. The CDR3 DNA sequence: TGCGCCAGCAGTGAGTCGGGCAGGTACTCCTACGAGCAGTACTTC.

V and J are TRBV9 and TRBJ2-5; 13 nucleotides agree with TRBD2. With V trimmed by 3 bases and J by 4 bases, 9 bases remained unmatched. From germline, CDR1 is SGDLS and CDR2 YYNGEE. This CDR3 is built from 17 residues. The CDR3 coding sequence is TGTGCCAGCAGCGGAGACCTCGGACTAGCGGGAGTAGAGACCCAGTACTTC. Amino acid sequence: CASSGDLGLAGVETQYF.

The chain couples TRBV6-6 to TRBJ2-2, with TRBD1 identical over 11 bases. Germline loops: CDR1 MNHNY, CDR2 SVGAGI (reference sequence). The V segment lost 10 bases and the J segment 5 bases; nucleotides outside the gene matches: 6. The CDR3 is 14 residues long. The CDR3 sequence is CATVDRGLTGELFF. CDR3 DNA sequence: TGTGCCACCGTGGACAGGGGGCTTACCGGGGAGCTGTTTTTT.

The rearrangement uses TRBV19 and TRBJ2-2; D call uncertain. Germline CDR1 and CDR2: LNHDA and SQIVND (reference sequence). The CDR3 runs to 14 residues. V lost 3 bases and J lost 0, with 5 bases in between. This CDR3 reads CASSIVANTGELFF. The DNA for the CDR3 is TGTGCCAGTAGTATTGTGGCGAACACCGGGGAGCTGTTTTTT.

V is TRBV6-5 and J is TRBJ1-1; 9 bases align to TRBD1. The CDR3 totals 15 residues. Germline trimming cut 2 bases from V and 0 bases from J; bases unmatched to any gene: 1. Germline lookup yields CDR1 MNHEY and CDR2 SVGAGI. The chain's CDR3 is CASSYRDRVNTEAFF. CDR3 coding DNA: TGTGCCAGCAGTTACCGGGACAGGGTGAACACTGAAGCTTTCTTT.

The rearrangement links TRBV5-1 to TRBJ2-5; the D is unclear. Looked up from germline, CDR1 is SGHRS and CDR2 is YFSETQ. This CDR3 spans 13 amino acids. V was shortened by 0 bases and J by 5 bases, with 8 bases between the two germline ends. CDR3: CASSLDRRETQYF. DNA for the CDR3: TGCGCCAGCAGCTTGGACCGTCGGGAGACCCAGTACTTC.

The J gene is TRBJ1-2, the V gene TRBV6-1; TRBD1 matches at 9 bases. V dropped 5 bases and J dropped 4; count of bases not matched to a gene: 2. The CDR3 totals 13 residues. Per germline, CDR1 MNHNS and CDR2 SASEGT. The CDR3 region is CASSKQGAYGYTF. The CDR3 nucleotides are TGTGCCAGCAGTAAACAGGGGGCCTATGGCTACACCTTC.

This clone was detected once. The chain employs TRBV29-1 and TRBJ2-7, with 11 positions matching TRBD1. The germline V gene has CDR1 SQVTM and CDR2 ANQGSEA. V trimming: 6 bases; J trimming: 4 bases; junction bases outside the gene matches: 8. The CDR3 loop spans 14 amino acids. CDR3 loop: CSVRVDRGLYEQYF. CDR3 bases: TGCAGCGTCCGGGTGGACAGGGGGCTGTACGAGCAGTACTTC.